This T cell receptor (beta chain) is from a study of graft-versus-host responses after intestinal transplantation. Points from the study as a whole: An association linked early post-transplant HvG declines with peak circulating GvH clone levels.

Germline CDR1 is SGHKS and CDR2 is YYEKEE (reference sequence). The V and J ends lost 3 bases and 0 bases, in that order; junction bases with no gene match: 2. The CDR3 is made up of 15 amino acids. About this clone itself: Its target is not known.

Data came from immunoSEQ multiplex PCR; TCRdb stores just in-frame clones and leaves some out. The table lists more than 85,000 clones, roughly 80% of them singletons. The sample here was unstimulated CD4+ T cells sorted from spleen or lymph node cells, taken before intestinal transplant. This receptor was taken from a human donor who received an intestinal transplant. V is TRBV5-5 and J is TRBJ1-4, with TRBD1 matching over 7 bases. Written as DNA, the CDR3 is TGTGCCAGCAGCTGGGACAGACCAACTAATGAAAAACTGTTTTTT. Encoded protein: CASSWDRPTNEKLFF.